A single TCR beta chain is shown here with its context. The antigen is undetermined. This specimen comes from a study of siplizumab effects on memory and regulatory T cells. The study, taken as a whole, reports: Siplizumab significantly reduced alloreactive sequences traceable to unstimulated CD4+ memory cells. Of the proliferating CD4+ or CD8+ clones, roughly 80-96% lacked a naive or memory phenotype that could be assigned. Whether the proliferating Tregs (from siplizumab cultures) were suppressive was not confirmed.

Repertoires were generated with immunoSEQ multiplex PCR, while TCRdb's copy carries only in-frame clones and drops some. This table holds over 85,000 clones, roughly 90% found once. Germline assignment: CDR1 LGHNA and CDR2 YNFKEQ. V dropped 8 bases and J dropped 6; count of bases not matched to a gene: 10. The CDR3 spans 14 residues. V and J are TRBV4-2 and TRBJ1-2, with 9 bases that match TRBD1. The sequenced sample was CD4+ T cells sorted from blood. This TCR was sampled from a human donor in good health. For the CDR3, the DNA is TGTGCCAGCGCACCGGGACAGGGAAGCGATGGCTACACCTTC. As protein: CASAPGQGSDGYTF.